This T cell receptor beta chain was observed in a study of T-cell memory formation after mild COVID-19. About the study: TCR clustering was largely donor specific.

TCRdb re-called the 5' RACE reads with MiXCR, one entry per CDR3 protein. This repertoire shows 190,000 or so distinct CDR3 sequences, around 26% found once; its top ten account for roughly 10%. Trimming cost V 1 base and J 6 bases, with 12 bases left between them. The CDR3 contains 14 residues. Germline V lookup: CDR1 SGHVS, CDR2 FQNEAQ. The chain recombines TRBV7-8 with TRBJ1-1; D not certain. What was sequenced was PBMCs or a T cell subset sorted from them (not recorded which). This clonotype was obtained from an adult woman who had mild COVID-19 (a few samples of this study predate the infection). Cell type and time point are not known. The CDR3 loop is CASSLDITRSEAFF. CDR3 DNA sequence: TGTGCCAGCAGCTTAGATATTACGAGGTCTGAAGCTTTCTTT.